One sample yielded the 11 T cell receptor beta chains listed below, sequenced in a study of blood T cell repertoires in COVID-19. TCRdb's table, derived via immunoSEQ multiplex PCR, lists solely in-frame clones and lacks some. The sample has around 150,000 clones, about nine tenths seen once. Sequenced material: peripheral blood. Receptor source: a man aged 25-45 years with COVID-19, enrolled during active disease.

V gene TRBV5-8 combines with J gene TRBJ2-7; 10 bases map to TRBD1. Trimming removed 3 bases from V and 6 bases from J; junction bases left unmatched: 9. The CDR3 is made up of 15 amino acids. From germline, CDR1 is SGHTS and CDR2 YDEGEE. This CDR3 is CASSSPGQGPSEQYF. The CDR3 DNA is TGTGCCAGCAGCTCCCCGGGACAGGGGCCTTCCGAGCAGTACTTC.

The CDR3, as DNA: TGTGCCAGCAGCCAAAGACTAGCGGGGGGGCTCCAAGAGACCCAGTACTTC. Encoded protein: CASSQRLAGGLQETQYF. This rearrangement joins TRBV5-4 to TRBJ2-5, with 14 bases that match TRBD2. Germline V gene data show CDR1 as SGHNT and CDR2 as YYREEE (reference sequence). The CDR3 has 17 amino acids. Trimming at V came to 4 bases and at J to 1 base, leaving 6 bases not matched to a gene.

The chain recombines TRBV7-2 with TRBJ2-3, with 9 bases matching TRBD1. Germline loops: CDR1 SGHTA, CDR2 FQGNSA. Trimming cost V 3 bases and J 4 bases; bases outside gene matches: 5. The CDR3 totals 15 residues. CDR3 loop: CASSFMGQGSDTQYF. For the CDR3, the DNA is TGTGCCAGCAGCTTTATGGGACAGGGATCAGATACGCAGTATTTT.

The V and J genes are TRBV4-2 and TRBJ2-1; TRBD1 is a possible D gene (6 bases). Trimming stripped 0 bases from V and 7 bases from J, with 16 bases between. This CDR3 is built from 16 residues. Germline V lookup: CDR1 LGHNA, CDR2 YNFKEQ. The CDR3 spells CASSQEVGTRTNEQFF. CDR3 bases: TGTGCCAGCAGCCAAGAAGTCGGGACACGAACGAATGAGCAGTTCTTC.

This clone has more than one count but fewer than ten. The chain recombines TRBV5-4 with TRBJ1-2, with 9 nucleotides matching TRBD1. Germline-derived CDR1 and CDR2 are SGHNT and YYREEE (reference sequence). The ends lost 4 bases at V and 6 bases at J; junction bases unmatched: 7. The CDR3 is 14 amino acids. The chain's CDR3 is CASSPGQGIDGYTF. The DNA of the CDR3 is TGTGCCAGCAGCCCCGGACAGGGGATCGATGGCTACACCTTC.

This clone was recorded once. The chain uses TRBV7-2 and TRBJ2-3; 13 bases map to TRBD2. Germline V gene sequence: CDR1 SGHTA, CDR2 FQGNSA. There are 17 residues in the CDR3. V lost 6 bases to trimming and J lost 4 bases; unmatched junction nucleotides: 10. The CDR3 reads CASRLGTSGMGADTQYF. As DNA, the CDR3 is TGTGCCAGCAGGCTAGGGACTAGCGGGATGGGGGCAGATACGCAGTATTTT. Based on the CDR3 plus reference TRBV7-2 and TRBJ2-3, the full variable domain is GAGVSQSPSNKVTEKGKDVELRCDPISGHTALYWYRQSLGQGLEFLIYFQGNSAPDKSGLPSDRFSAERTGGSVSTLTIQRTQQEDSAVYLCASRLGTSGMGADTQYFGPGTRLTVL.

The chain employs TRBV18 and TRBJ2-3; tentatively, D is TRBD1 (6 bases). The V end was cut by 3 bases, the J end by 2 bases, with 18 bases between. This CDR3 contains 17 residues. Germline lookup yields CDR1 KGHSH and CDR2 LQKENI. The DNA of the CDR3 is TGTGCCAGCTCACCGGGTACTCGGACAGTTAACACAGATACGCAGTATTTT. Protein product: CASSPGTRTVNTDTQYF.

This clone has just one count. The rearrangement links TRBV29-1 to TRBJ1-2; D is perhaps TRBD1 (6 bases). This CDR3 region has 16 residues. V gave up 0 bases and J gave up 1 base, with 15 bases separating them. CDR1 and CDR2 from the germline V gene are SQVTM and ANQGSEA. The CDR3 is CSVEDLLIRGNYGYTF. DNA for the CDR3: TGCAGCGTTGAAGATCTGCTAATCAGGGGTAACTATGGCTACACCTTC.

This clone was detected a few times. The chain carries TRBV27 and TRBJ2-7, with TRBD1 matching over 9 bases. Unmatched junction bases numbered 11, after V lost 3 bases and J lost 5 bases. Germline V gene data show CDR1 as MNHEY and CDR2 as SMNVEV (reference sequence). CDR3 length: 16 residues. As DNA, the CDR3 is TGTGCCAGCAGTTTGGGACAGGGTTTCTCCTACGACGAGCAGTACTTC. It encodes CASSLGQGFSYDEQYF.

This rearrangement joins TRBV7-9 to TRBJ2-1; TRBD2 is a possible D gene (5 bases). This CDR3 is 12 amino acids long. Trimming left V 2 bases short and J 10 bases short, with 9 bases between. Germline CDR1 SEHNR, CDR2 FQNEAQ (reference sequence). CDR3 residues: CASSLREYEQFF. The CDR3 coding sequence is TGTGCCAGCAGCTTAAGGGAGTACGAGCAGTTCTTC.

The chain recombines TRBV25-1 with TRBJ1-1, with TRBD1 matching 10 bases. The CDR3 loop spans 16 amino acids. V shed 1 base and J 4 bases; nucleotides not matched to a gene: 6. Germline loops: CDR1 MGHDK, CDR2 SYGVNS. The CDR3 sequence: CASSESPWTGGTEAFF. The CDR3 bases are TGTGCCAGCAGTGAATCCCCTTGGACAGGGGGCACTGAAGCTTTCTTT.